This T cell receptor beta chain is from a study of blood T cell repertoires in COVID-19. Turning to the study itself: The United States, Italy and Spain were the sources of the acute and convalescent COVID-19 samples. PBMCs, B-cell-depleted T cells, or T cells were the source of the cDNA or gDNA that made up the material.

The CDR3 sequence is 15 residues long. CDR1 is LNHNV, CDR2 YYDKDF, per germline (reference sequence). V dropped 6 bases and J dropped 4; count of bases not matched to a gene: 8. Original processing methods: Estimates of nucleated cell counts were drawn from the amplification of reference gene primers. Libraries were prepared by immunoSEQ multiplex PCR; TCRdb keeps only in-frame clonotypes and omits some of them. V and J calls and clone size are as listed in that table; D and trimming were resolved from the DNA. The sample consists of 300,000 to 350,000 clones, around 80% of them appearing once. This clone has just a few counts.

The TCR originated in a man aged 25-45 years with active or convalescent COVID-19. Source material: peripheral blood. V and J are TRBV15 and TRBJ2-2; 7 nucleotides match TRBD1. The CDR3 protein is CATRETGWGTGELFF. For the CDR3, the DNA is TGTGCCACCAGAGAGACAGGGTGGGGCACCGGGGAGCTGTTTTTT. Full variable domain (missing parts from reference TRBV15 and TRBJ2-2): DAMVIQNPRYQVTQFGKPVTLSCSQTLNHNVMYWYQQKSSQAPKLLFHYYDKDFNNEADTPDNFQSRRPNTSFCFLDIRSPGLGDTAMYLCATRETGWGTGELFFGEGSRLTVL.